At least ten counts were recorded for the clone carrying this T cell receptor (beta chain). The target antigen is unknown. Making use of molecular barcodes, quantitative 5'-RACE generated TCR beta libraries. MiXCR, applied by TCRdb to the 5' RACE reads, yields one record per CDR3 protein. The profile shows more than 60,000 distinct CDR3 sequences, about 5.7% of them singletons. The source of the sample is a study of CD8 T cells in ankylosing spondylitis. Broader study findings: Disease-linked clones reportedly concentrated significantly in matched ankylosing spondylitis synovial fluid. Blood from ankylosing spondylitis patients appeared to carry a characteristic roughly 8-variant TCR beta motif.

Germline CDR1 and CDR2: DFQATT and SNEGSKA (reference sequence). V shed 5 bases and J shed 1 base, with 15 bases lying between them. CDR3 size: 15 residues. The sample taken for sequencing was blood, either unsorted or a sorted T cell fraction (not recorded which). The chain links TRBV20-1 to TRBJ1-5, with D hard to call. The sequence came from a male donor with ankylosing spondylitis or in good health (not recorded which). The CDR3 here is CSAAPPVGSNQPQHF. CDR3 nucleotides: TGCAGTGCTGCCCCCCCGGTTGGAAGCAATCAGCCCCAGCATTTT.